The rows below give T cell receptor beta chains drawn from one sample of a study of T cell repertoires in cytomegalovirus infection. Antigens for these TCRs are unknown. TCRdb re-derived calls from the reads in MiXCR, one entry per CDR3 protein. This sample has about 500,000 distinct CDR3 sequences, with 33% found just once. Material: cultured PBMCs, obtained from culture after CMV antigen stimulation. These receptors all stem from a human donor in good health (CMV status not recorded). Some clones in this sample may be carry-over from other donors' samples. Each CDR3 is given with its conserved first and last residue. The order of the fields is V gene, CDR3 protein.

v_gene: TRBV24-1
CDR3aa: CATSDKASQTYNEQFF

v_gene: TRBV24-1
CDR3aa: CATSDRTGESNEQFF

v_gene: TRBV11-2
CDR3aa: CASSLAGQPVGYTF

v_gene: TRBV4-3
CDR3aa: CASSRETGPTSGRAYEQYF

v_gene: TRBV6-1
CDR3aa: CASSGSGVRSNEQFF

v_gene: TRBV28
CDR3aa: CASCRAGGVQPQHF

v_gene: TRBV29-1
CDR3aa: CSVHSGRTPYNEQFF

v_gene: TRBV7-6
CDR3aa: CASSRQALNTEAFF

v_gene: TRBV19
CDR3aa: CATWDTYNYGYTF

v_gene: TRBV20-1
CDR3aa: CSARESGETQYF

v_gene: TRBV12-5
CDR3aa: CASGLNWGGYEQFF

v_gene: TRBV4-2
CDR3aa: CASSPLGLGKNEQFF

v_gene: TRBV28
CDR3aa: CASSLGVLTDGTDTQYF

v_gene: TRBV12-3/TRBV12-4
CDR3aa: CASSSLGMNTEAFF

v_gene: TRBV27
CDR3aa: CASSPGTYSYNEQFF

v_gene: TRBV5-6
CDR3aa: CASSFRDAGEKLFF

v_gene: TRBV6-1
CDR3aa: CASSSLSREKLFF

v_gene: TRBV11-3
CDR3aa: CASSLVGQGTDEQFF

v_gene: TRBV7-8
CDR3aa: CASSLSENLGRTQYF

v_gene: TRBV19
CDR3aa: CASSPRLADSYNEQFF

v_gene: TRBV6-8
CDR3aa: CASSYGAGNTGELFF

v_gene: TRBV4-3
CDR3aa: CASSQEGDVAGELFF

v_gene: TRBV29-1
CDR3aa: CSVEYVESSYNEQFF

v_gene: TRBV7-3
CDR3aa: CASSLQASGATYNEQFF

v_gene: TRBV7-6
CDR3aa: CASSLEAGTDTQYF

v_gene: TRBV7-3
CDR3aa: CASSTSQNSNEQFF

v_gene: TRBV7-2
CDR3aa: CASSPGTIKETQYF

v_gene: TRBV10-3
CDR3aa: CAISEPSSGREYEQYF

v_gene: TRBV4-1
CDR3aa: CASSQSLALTYEQYF

v_gene: TRBV6-2/TRBV6-3
CDR3aa: CASRLTSPSTGELFF

v_gene: TRBV7-2
CDR3aa: CASSHPRRTSGSRSYNEQFF

v_gene: TRBV19
CDR3aa: CASSSYQSAEAFF

v_gene: TRBV4-1
CDR3aa: CASSGSGIVETQYF

v_gene: TRBV19
CDR3aa: CASSIVAGYNEQFF

v_gene: TRBV6-2/TRBV6-3
CDR3aa: CASSSLGTSGRSSYEQYF

v_gene: TRBV6-2/TRBV6-3
CDR3aa: CASSWTGSVGSNQPQHF

v_gene: TRBV7-6
CDR3aa: CASSTGQFQETQYF

v_gene: TRBV4-1
CDR3aa: CASSQPVHPYEQYF

v_gene: TRBV6-1
CDR3aa: CASRQRLAGSNEQFF